This T cell receptor beta chain was captured by sequencing in a study of cytotoxic CD8 clonotypes in ibrutinib-treated CLL. Across the whole study: Of a cohort that held about 12 relapsed/refractory and 15 treatment-naive patients, roughly 18 were IGHV unmutated.

General study results and limits: While tracking circulating CD8+ T-cell counts, baseline clonality exceeded that of age-matched healthy donors. A rise in clonality was seen at ibrutinib response, and a fall back toward baseline was seen at progression.

Points on this clone: Its antigen is unidentified.

V was clipped by 7 bases and J by 2 bases, with 12 bases between them. The CDR3 has 14 amino acids. Germline CDR1 is MNHNY and CDR2 is SVGAGI (reference sequence). Sequencing used immunoSEQ multiplex PCR; TCRdb keeps in-frame clones, though not all of them. The table has around 14,000 clones, 70% seen once; the top ten hold under 6.5%. The rearrangement links TRBV6-6 to TRBJ1-5, with no clear D. The sequence derives from a human donor with chronic lymphocytic leukemia. The sequenced sample was PBMCs, obtained before ibrutinib treatment. The CDR3 DNA reads as TGTGCCAGCACCACCCACGTGGGCAATCAGCCCCAGCATTTT. It specifies CASTTHVGNQPQHF.